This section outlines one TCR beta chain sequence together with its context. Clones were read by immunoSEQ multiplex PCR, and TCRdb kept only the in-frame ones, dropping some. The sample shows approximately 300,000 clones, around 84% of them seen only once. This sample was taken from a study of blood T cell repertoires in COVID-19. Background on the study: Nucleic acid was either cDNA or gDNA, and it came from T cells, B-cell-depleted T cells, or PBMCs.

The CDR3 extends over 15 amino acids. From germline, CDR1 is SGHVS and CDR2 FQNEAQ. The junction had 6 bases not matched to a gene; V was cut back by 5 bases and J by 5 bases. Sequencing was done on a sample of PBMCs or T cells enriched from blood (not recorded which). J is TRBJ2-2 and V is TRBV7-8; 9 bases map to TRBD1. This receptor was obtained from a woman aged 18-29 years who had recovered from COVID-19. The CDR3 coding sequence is TGTGCCAGCAGCGTGAGGACAGGGGTAACCGGGGAGCTGTTTTTT. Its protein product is CASSVRTGVTGELFF.